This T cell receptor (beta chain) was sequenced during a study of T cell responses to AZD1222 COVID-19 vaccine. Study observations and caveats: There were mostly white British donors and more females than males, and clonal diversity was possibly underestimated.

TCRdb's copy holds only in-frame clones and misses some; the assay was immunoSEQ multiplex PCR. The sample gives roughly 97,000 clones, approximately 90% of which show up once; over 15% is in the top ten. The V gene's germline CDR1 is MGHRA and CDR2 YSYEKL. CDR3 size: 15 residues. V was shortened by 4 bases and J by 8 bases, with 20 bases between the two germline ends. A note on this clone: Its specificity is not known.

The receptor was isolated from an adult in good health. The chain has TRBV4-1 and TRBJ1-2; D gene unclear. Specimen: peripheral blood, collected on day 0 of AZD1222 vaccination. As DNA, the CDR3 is TGCGCCAGCAGCCGAAGGAACAGCCAAATGGAGGGCTACACCTTC. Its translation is CASSRRNSQMEGYTF.